Included here is one T cell receptor beta chain sequence, with context. These data come from a study of preoperative IRX-2 immunotherapy in early breast cancer. The sample's treatment: preoperative locoregional IRX-2 cytokine immunotherapy. The repertoire was sequenced with immunoSEQ multiplex PCR; TCRdb's copy has only in-frame clones and lacks some. The sample holds over 9,500 clones, 65% to 90% seen once. This clonotype was obtained from a human donor with breast cancer. The sample here was lymph node tissue, taken before IRX-2 immunotherapy.

CDR3 sequence reads: CASSEQPRTSGRIGELFF. In DNA, the CDR3 is TGCGCCAGCAGTGAGCAACCTCGGACTAGCGGGAGAATCGGGGAGCTGTTTTTT. V is TRBV10-2 and J is TRBJ2-2, with 13 bases aligning to TRBD2. CDR1 and CDR2 from the germline V gene are WSHSY and SAAADI. The CDR3 has 18 amino acids. The J segment lost 7 bases and the V segment lost 2 bases, leaving 10 bases of the junction unmatched.